The text below deals with one T cell receptor (beta chain). Treatment of the sample: over 15 received Ad26.COV2.S at low or high dose, single or two shots; about five received placebo; per-sample allocation not given. Collection of samples fell on day 63 after the first vaccine or placebo injection. The data originate from a study of Ad26.COV2.S vaccination and SARS-CoV-2 variants. Data came from immunoSEQ multiplex PCR; TCRdb stores just in-frame clones and leaves some out. In the table there are more than 300,000 clones, more than 70% of which are singletons. The starting material was peripheral blood, obtained in a trial of Ad26.COV2.S vaccine versus placebo. The sequence was collected from a person aged 18 to 65 who received the Ad26.COV2.S COVID-19 vaccine or a placebo.

The CDR3 spells CASARDNEQFF. The CDR3 coding sequence is TGTGCCAGCGCCAGGGACAATGAGCAGTTCTTC. This chain uses TRBV7-2 with TRBJ2-1; D might be TRBD1 (5 bases). The V end was cut by 8 bases, the J end by 5 bases, with 7 bases between. The germline V gene has CDR1 SGHTA and CDR2 FQGNSA. The CDR3 totals 11 residues. The whole variable domain, remainder taken from reference TRBV7-2 and TRBJ2-1, is GAGVSQSPSNKVTEKGKDVELRCDPISGHTALYWYRQSLGQGLEFLIYFQGNSAPDKSGLPSDRFSAERTGGSVSTLTIQRTQQEDSAVYLCASARDNEQFFGPGTRLTVL.